The rows below give T cell receptor beta chains drawn from one sample of a study of blood T cells in healthy people across ages. Each CDR3 protein gets one entry after TCRdb re-called the 5' RACE reads with MiXCR. The sample lists approximately 850,000 distinct CDR3 sequences; 55% to 75% were seen once. Sequenced sample: blood. The receptors were sampled from a man aged 25-40 years in good health. Both conserved end residues are part of each CDR3.

V,J,CDR3
TRBV12-5,TRBJ2-7,CASGLRPRLYEQYF
TRBV7-3,TRBJ1-4,CASSSGQGVFF
TRBV15,TRBJ2-5,CATSRDPSGVETQYF
TRBV11-2,TRBJ2-7,CASSFAGQGFEQYF
TRBV20-1,TRBJ2-5,CSAHMGLLETQYF
TRBV20-1,TRBJ2-1,CSARVGAGTNPRRYNEQFF
TRBV20-1,TRBJ2-1,CSARTPSGGGNEQFF
TRBV29-1,TRBJ1-1,CSVDPRDTEAFF
TRBV27,TRBJ2-3,CASSSDRTSDTQYF
TRBV6-1,TRBJ2-3,CASSTLTSGNSDTQYF
TRBV7-2,TRBJ2-4,CASSLERTIGEQYF
TRBV11-2,TRBJ2-3,CASSEAGGWADTQYF
TRBV7-2,TRBJ2-7,CASSFSSVTLYEQYF
TRBV7-2,TRBJ1-2,CVSGFLGQGAYGYTF
TRBV7-2,TRBJ2-1,CASSFASGNEQFF
TRBV7-2,TRBJ2-2,CASSTVVGELFF
TRBV15,TRBJ1-2,CATSRDLEANYGYTF
TRBV3-1,TRBJ2-4,CASSQGQDKNIQYF
TRBV20-1,TRBJ2-7,CSARGGGGQSYEQYF
TRBV13,TRBJ2-7,CASRRGRPATEQYF
TRBV10-3,TRBJ1-2,CAISEDGSGRSNYGYTF
TRBV27,TRBJ2-5,CASSAPGGRETQYF
TRBV7-9,TRBJ1-1,CASFRTGGDSEAFF
TRBV20-1,TRBJ2-7,CSTRTGGREQYF
TRBV12-3/TRBV12-4,TRBJ1-1,CASTFQVNTEAFF
TRBV7-2,TRBJ1-1,CASRYTGATEAFF
TRBV20-1,TRBJ2-3,CSARAPVLSTDTQYF
TRBV20-1,TRBJ2-4,CSASQRGFGEQYF
TRBV25-1,TRBJ2-3,CASSNGYYTDTQYF
TRBV7-8,TRBJ1-1,CASSLSGKTAEAFF
TRBV6-6,TRBJ1-2,CASSYTSESNGYTF
TRBV28,TRBJ2-5,CASSLLSQETQYF
TRBV12-3/TRBV12-4,TRBJ1-5,CASSLGDINQPQHF
TRBV5-1,.,CASSHREWFTEQYF
TRBV20-1,TRBJ2-5,CSARHRTSPYNEQYF
TRBV20-1,TRBJ1-5,CSAVQYSNQPQHF
TRBV20-1,TRBJ1-2,CSAKFTDYGYTF
TRBV5-1,TRBJ2-3,CASSLGQYTDTQYF
TRBV10-3,TRBJ1-6,CAISESQFGSPLHF
TRBV7-2,TRBJ2-1,CASSLTLAGGTGGEQFF
TRBV20-1,TRBJ2-3,CSAVAGGRTNTQYF
TRBV4-3,TRBJ2-1,CASSPRTSGSSQNNEQFF
TRBV7-2,TRBJ2-7,CASSSGTSGRVYEQYF
TRBV10-3,TRBJ2-7,CAILLASGSSYEQYF
TRBV7-9,TRBJ2-7,CASSRTRGEQYF
TRBV4-1,TRBJ1-4,CASSPRSTHREKLFF
TRBV20-1,TRBJ1-4,CSARRATNEKLFF
TRBV7-2,TRBJ1-2,CASSAGMGGYGYTF
TRBV30,TRBJ2-1,CAWSPGLEGAQFF
TRBV6-1,TRBJ1-2,CATLGGGVGYTF
TRBV6-2/TRBV6-3,TRBJ1-5,CASSSRLANQPQHF
TRBV4-2,TRBJ2-7,CASSGWWDDTYEQYF
TRBV3-1,TRBJ1-1,CASSQVGGVAEAFF
TRBV29-1,TRBJ2-7,CSVDFAGLGDEQYF
TRBV7-2,.,CASSLFAVKTGWAEQYF